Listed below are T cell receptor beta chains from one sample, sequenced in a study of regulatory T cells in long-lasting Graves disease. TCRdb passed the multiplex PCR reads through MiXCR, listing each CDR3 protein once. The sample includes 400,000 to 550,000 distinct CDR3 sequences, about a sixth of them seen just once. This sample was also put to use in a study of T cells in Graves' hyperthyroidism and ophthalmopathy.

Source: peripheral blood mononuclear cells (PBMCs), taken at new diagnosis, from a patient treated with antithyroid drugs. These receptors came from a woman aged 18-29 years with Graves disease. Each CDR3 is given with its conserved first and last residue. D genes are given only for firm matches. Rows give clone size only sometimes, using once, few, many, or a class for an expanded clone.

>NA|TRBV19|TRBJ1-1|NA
TGTGCCAGTAGTACAGGGATATTGAACACTGAAGCTTTCTTT
CASSTGILNTEAFF
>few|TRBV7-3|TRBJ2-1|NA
TGTGCCAGCAGCCCGAATTTCAATGAGCAGTTCTTC
CASSPNFNEQFF
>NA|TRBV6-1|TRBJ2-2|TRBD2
TGTGCCAGCAGTGATACACCGGGACTAGCGGTCCCCCGGCCCGGGGAGCTGTTTTTT
CASSDTPGLAVPRPGELFF
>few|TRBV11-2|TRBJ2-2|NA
TGTGCCAGCAGCGACTCGCCGTCCACCGGGGAGCTGTTTTTT
CASSDSPSTGELFF
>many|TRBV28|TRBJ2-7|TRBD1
TGTGCCAGCAGTTTAGTCGGGACCGGGTACAGGGGGCAGTACTTC
CASSLVGTGYRGQYF
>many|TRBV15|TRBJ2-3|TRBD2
TGTGCCACCAGCAGAGAACTAGCGGGAGCAGATACGCAGTATTTT
CATSRELAGADTQYF
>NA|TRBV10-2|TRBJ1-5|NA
TGCGCCACGGACAAGGGGTATAATAGCAATCAGCCCCAGCATTTT
CATDKGYNSNQPQHF
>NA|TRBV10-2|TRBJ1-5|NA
TGCGCCAGCAGTGAAGCACAGGTGGATCAGCCCCAGCATTTT
CASSEAQVDQPQHF
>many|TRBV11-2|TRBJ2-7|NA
TGTGCCAGCAGCTTTCGACATTTCGACGAGCAGTACTTC
CASSFRHFDEQYF
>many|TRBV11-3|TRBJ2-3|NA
TGTGCCAGCAGCTTAGCGGCTCCGGGGAACACAGATACGCAGTATTTT
CASSLAAPGNTDTQYF
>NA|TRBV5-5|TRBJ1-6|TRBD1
TGTGCCAGCAGCTTAGGGGGCAGTCCGGATTCACCCCTCCACTTT
CASSLGGSPDSPLHF